These 7 T cell receptor beta chains were all obtained from the same sample, sequenced in a study of blood T cell repertoires in COVID-19. Profiling relied on immunoSEQ multiplex PCR, and the TCRdb table lists in-frame clones only, not all of them. The sample lists approximately 250,000 clones, approximately 90% occurring once. Sequenced material: PBMCs or T cells enriched from blood (not recorded which). All receptors come from a woman aged 25-40 years with acute COVID-19.

This rearrangement joins TRBV10-3 to TRBJ1-2, with TRBD1 matching over 8 bases. CDR1 is ENHRY and CDR2 is SYGVKD in the germline V gene. V dropped 2 bases and J dropped 4; count of bases not matched to a gene: 9. The CDR3 spans 16 residues. Here the CDR3 DNA reads TGTGCCATCAGTGAGCTCCTCACAGGGGGTGGCTATGGCTACACCTTC. Translating it yields CAISELLTGGGYGYTF.

The rearrangement uses TRBV3-1 (or the pseudogene TRBV3-2) and TRBJ2-3; 10 bases fit TRBD2. This CDR3 region has 14 residues. The V segment lost 2 bases and the J segment 7 bases; nucleotides outside the gene matches: 3. Germline CDR1 reads LGHDT; CDR2 reads YNNKEL (reference sequence). The CDR3 here is CASSQLAGAHTQYF. CDR3 in DNA: TGTGCCAGCAGCCAACTAGCGGGAGCCCATACGCAGTATTTT.

This sequence joins TRBV9 and TRBJ2-3; 7 bases fit TRBD2. J lost 4 bases, V lost 0 bases, and 5 bases had no gene match. There are 15 residues in the CDR3. Germline-derived CDR1 and CDR2 are SGDLS and YYNGEE. DNA of the CDR3: TGTGCCAGCAGCGTAGAGGGCGGGAGTGCAGATACGCAGTATTTT. It translates to CASSVEGGSADTQYF.

The CDR3 sequence: CASSPDTGEKLFF. DNA of the CDR3: TGTGCCAGCAGCCCAGATACGGGGGAAAAACTGTTTTTT. J is TRBJ1-4 and V is TRBV7-9; D gene unclear. V lost 5 bases and J 8 bases, leaving 12 bases between the germline ends. Germline V CDR1 and CDR2: SEHNR, FQNEAQ (reference sequence). The CDR3 is 13 amino acids.

V gene TRBV28 combines with J gene TRBJ1-2; D is unresolved. The CDR3 extends over 13 amino acids. The V gene's germline CDR1 is MDHEN and CDR2 SYDVKM. V gave up 5 bases and J gave up 4 bases, with 11 bases separating them. This chain's CDR3 is CASSPQAIYGYTF. The DNA of the CDR3 is TGTGCCAGCAGTCCCCAGGCAATCTATGGCTACACCTTC.

V is TRBV2 and J is TRBJ2-2; 9 nucleotides align to TRBD2. The CDR3 sequence is 16 residues long. Germline CDR1 is SNHLY and CDR2 is FYNNEI. With V trimmed by 7 bases and J by 1 base, 7 bases remained unmatched. The CDR3: CASNGGLALNTGELFF. As DNA, the CDR3 is TGTGCCAGCAACGGCGGACTAGCGCTGAACACCGGGGAGCTGTTTTTT. Looking up the rest from reference TRBV2 and TRBJ2-2 gives the full variable domain: EPEVTQTPSHQVTQMGQEVILRCVPISNHLYFYWYRQILGQKVEFLVSFYNNEISEKSEIFDDQFSVERPDGSNFTLKIRSTKLEDSAMYFCASNGGLALNTGELFFGEGSRLTVL.

The genes are TRBV28 and TRBJ2-7; 8 bases are a match to TRBD1. The CDR3 spans 14 residues. CDR1 MDHEN and CDR2 SYDVKM come from the germline V gene. V lost 8 bases, J lost 3 bases, and 9 bases stayed unmatched. In DNA, the CDR3 is TGTGCCAGCCGGGGTGGCAGGGGGCTCTACGAGCAGTACTTC. This translates into CASRGGRGLYEQYF.